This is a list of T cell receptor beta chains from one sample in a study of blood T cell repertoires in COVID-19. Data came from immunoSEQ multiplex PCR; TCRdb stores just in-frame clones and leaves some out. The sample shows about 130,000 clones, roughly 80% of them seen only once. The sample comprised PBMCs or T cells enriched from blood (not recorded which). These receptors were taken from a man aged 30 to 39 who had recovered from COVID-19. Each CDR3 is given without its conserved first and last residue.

cdr3_aa: ASSRGQINYGYT; cdr3_length: 12; v_call: TRBV5-1
cdr3_aa: ASSPRTTNEQF; cdr3_length: 11; v_call: TRBV7-2
cdr3_aa: ASSRGTENSPLH; cdr3_length: 12; v_call: TRBV19
cdr3_aa: ASSPSDLSSYNEQF; cdr3_length: 14; v_call: TRBV5-1
cdr3_aa: ASSEFGTGIREKLF; cdr3_length: 14; v_call: TRBV6-1
cdr3_aa: ASNPTGLLGTDTQY; cdr3_length: 14; v_call: TRBV6-2/TRBV6-3
cdr3_aa: ASSATGTGWGNQPQH; cdr3_length: 15; v_call: TRBV19
cdr3_aa: ASSGLLLTDTQY; cdr3_length: 12; v_call: TRBV19
cdr3_aa: ASSTGQGPMNTEAF; cdr3_length: 14; v_call: TRBV4-1
cdr3_aa: ASSPKTGTGAREQY; cdr3_length: 14; v_call: TRBV28
cdr3_aa: ASSIAQDYGYT; cdr3_length: 11; v_call: TRBV19
cdr3_aa: ASSHLAGGVTGELF; cdr3_length: 14; v_call: TRBV3-1/TRBV3-2
cdr3_aa: ASSYGEGKGYT; cdr3_length: 11; v_call: TRBV6-5
cdr3_aa: ASSSTGTTPYEQY; cdr3_length: 13; v_call: TRBV7-9
cdr3_aa: ASSQGGTGGYGYT; cdr3_length: 13; v_call: TRBV4-1
cdr3_aa: AVQGAFGNTIY; cdr3_length: 11; v_call: TRBV30
cdr3_aa: ASSFPGQVTNEQF; cdr3_length: 13; v_call: TRBV5-1
cdr3_aa: ASSDRTGAPPLH; cdr3_length: 12; v_call: TRBV2
cdr3_aa: AISEGESYGYT; cdr3_length: 11; v_call: TRBV10-3
cdr3_aa: ASSPGHQNTEAF; cdr3_length: 12; v_call: TRBV5-1
cdr3_aa: ASSLRTGASTGELF; cdr3_length: 14; v_call: TRBV5-1
cdr3_aa: ASSVSVQETQY; cdr3_length: 11; v_call: TRBV2
cdr3_aa: ASSLTLDRANGELF; cdr3_length: 14; v_call: TRBV14
cdr3_aa: ASRTSAGNEQF; cdr3_length: 11; v_call: TRBV28
cdr3_aa: ASSYRDYEETQY; cdr3_length: 12; v_call: TRBV5-4
cdr3_aa: ASSYPDSYGYT; cdr3_length: 11; v_call: TRBV19
cdr3_aa: ASSPSDRGETQY; cdr3_length: 12; v_call: TRBV18
cdr3_aa: ASSIFFAGIQETQY; cdr3_length: 14; v_call: TRBV19
cdr3_aa: SVEGDTLEQF; cdr3_length: 10; v_call: TRBV29-1
cdr3_aa: ASSFQRETDTQY; cdr3_length: 12; v_call: TRBV7-9
cdr3_aa: ASSIQAPAEKLF; cdr3_length: 12; v_call: TRBV19
cdr3_aa: ASSGRDSYNEQF; cdr3_length: 12; v_call: TRBV27
cdr3_aa: ASRIAIGENQPQH; cdr3_length: 13; v_call: TRBV19
cdr3_aa: ATSRARTAYEQY; cdr3_length: 12; v_call: TRBV15
cdr3_aa: ASLTSGVYNEQF; cdr3_length: 12; v_call: TRBV6-5
cdr3_aa: ASTLVGGSYNEQF; cdr3_length: 13; v_call: TRBV19
cdr3_aa: ASSFGLAVSNEQF; cdr3_length: 13; v_call: TRBV7-3
cdr3_aa: ASSLVGTGVKEYEQY; cdr3_length: 15; v_call: TRBV5-1
cdr3_aa: ASSFRQGTVQETQY; cdr3_length: 14; v_call: TRBV11-2
cdr3_aa: ASSRGRDFTDTQY; cdr3_length: 13; v_call: TRBV4-1
cdr3_aa: ASSLAGSYNTDTQY; cdr3_length: 14; v_call: TRBV5-1
cdr3_aa: ASSLQTGESDTQY; cdr3_length: 13; v_call: TRBV5-1
cdr3_aa: ASSLTTGFGETQY; cdr3_length: 13; v_call: TRBV19
cdr3_aa: ASSLGGDFGQQF; cdr3_length: 12; v_call: TRBV5-4
cdr3_aa: ATSRVSVQETQY; cdr3_length: 12; v_call: TRBV2
cdr3_aa: ASSYSRDRVGNTIY; cdr3_length: 14; v_call: TRBV6-5
cdr3_aa: ASSDPGQGTGANVLT; cdr3_length: 15; v_call: TRBV2
cdr3_aa: ASSHSRQGAYEQY; cdr3_length: 13; v_call: TRBV4-1
cdr3_aa: ASSQDVTRGPEAF; cdr3_length: 13; v_call: TRBV5-1
cdr3_aa: ASPGTASYEQY; cdr3_length: 11; v_call: TRBV10-1
cdr3_aa: ASSEALGGSYGYT; cdr3_length: 13; v_call: TRBV2
cdr3_aa: ASSQSGGNEQF; cdr3_length: 11; v_call: TRBV11-3
cdr3_aa: ASSLPAGGETQY; cdr3_length: 12; v_call: TRBV7-8
cdr3_aa: ASSSGNSPGNTIY; cdr3_length: 13; v_call: TRBV6-2/TRBV6-3
cdr3_aa: ASSVAGSNEQF; cdr3_length: 11; v_call: TRBV9